The sample holds a few counts of the clone carrying this TCR beta chain. Together with a sample-barcoded 5' primer, a J-beta primer mix was included in a second PCR lasting roughly 6 to 12 cycles. TCRdb processed the 5' RACE reads anew with MiXCR; each CDR3 protein has one entry. The sample has almost 300,000 distinct CDR3 sequences; roughly 26% are singletons. J was trimmed by 1 base and V by 3 bases; bases with no gene match: 3. The germline V gene encodes CDR1 SQVTM and CDR2 ANQGSEA. This CDR3 spans 15 amino acids. The data were obtained in a study of blood T cells in healthy people across ages. The receptor's source is a woman in her 70s in good health. The V and J genes are TRBV29-1 and TRBJ2-3, with TRBD2 matching 11 bases. Sequenced: blood. The DNA for the CDR3 is TGCAGCGTTGATTTACTAGCGGGAGGCACAGATACGCAGTATTTT. Protein sequence: CSVDLLAGGTDTQYF.